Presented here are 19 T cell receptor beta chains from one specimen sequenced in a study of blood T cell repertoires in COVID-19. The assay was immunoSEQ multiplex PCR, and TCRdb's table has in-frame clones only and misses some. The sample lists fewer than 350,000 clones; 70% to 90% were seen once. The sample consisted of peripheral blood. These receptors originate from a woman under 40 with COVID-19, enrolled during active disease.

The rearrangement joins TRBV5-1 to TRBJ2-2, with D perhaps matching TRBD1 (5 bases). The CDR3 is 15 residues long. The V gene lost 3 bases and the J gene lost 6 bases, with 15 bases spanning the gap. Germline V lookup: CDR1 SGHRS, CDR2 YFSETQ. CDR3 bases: TGCGCCAGCAGCTCCGGACACCGCGTGGCCGGGGAGCTGTTTTTT. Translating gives CASSSGHRVAGELFF.

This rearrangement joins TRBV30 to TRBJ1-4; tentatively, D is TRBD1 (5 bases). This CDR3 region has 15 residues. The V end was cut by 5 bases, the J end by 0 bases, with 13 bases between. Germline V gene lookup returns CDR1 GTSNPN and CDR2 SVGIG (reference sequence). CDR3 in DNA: TGTGCCTGGGGCGGACATACGACAACTAATGAAAAACTGTTTTTT. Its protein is CAWGGHTTTNEKLFF.

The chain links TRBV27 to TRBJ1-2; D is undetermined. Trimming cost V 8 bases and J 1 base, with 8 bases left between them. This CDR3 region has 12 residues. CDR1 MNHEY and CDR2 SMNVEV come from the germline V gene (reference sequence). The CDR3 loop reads CASAGSNYGYTF. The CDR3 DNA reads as TGTGCCAGCGCGGGCAGTAACTATGGCTACACCTTC.

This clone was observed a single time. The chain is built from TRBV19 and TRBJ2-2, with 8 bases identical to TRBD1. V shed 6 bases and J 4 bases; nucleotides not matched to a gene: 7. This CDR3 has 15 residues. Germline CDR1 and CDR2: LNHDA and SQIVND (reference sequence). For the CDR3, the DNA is TGTGCCAGTAGAACAGGGGGATCGGGCACCGGGGAGCTGTTTTTT. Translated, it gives CASRTGGSGTGELFF.

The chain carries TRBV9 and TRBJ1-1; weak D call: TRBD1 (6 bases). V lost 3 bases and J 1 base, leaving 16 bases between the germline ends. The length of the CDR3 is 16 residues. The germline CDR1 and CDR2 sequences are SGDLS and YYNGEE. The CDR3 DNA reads TGTGCCAGCAGCGCTTTTGAGACAGGCGAGAACACTGAAGCTTTCTTT. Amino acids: CASSAFETGENTEAFF.

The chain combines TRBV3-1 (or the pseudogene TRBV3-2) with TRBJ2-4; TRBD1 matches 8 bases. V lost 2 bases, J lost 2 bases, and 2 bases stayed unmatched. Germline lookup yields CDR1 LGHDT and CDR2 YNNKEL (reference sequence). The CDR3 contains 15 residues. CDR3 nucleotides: TGTGCCAGCAGCCAACAGGGGGCGTCCAAAAACATTCAGTACTTC. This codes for CASSQQGASKNIQYF.

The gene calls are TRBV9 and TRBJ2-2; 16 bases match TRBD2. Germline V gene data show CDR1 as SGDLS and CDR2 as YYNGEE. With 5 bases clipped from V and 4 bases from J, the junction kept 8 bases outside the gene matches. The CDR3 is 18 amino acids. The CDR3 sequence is CASSAGTSGGASTGELFF. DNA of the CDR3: TGTGCCAGCAGTGCCGGGACTAGCGGGGGGGCGAGCACCGGGGAGCTGTTTTTT.

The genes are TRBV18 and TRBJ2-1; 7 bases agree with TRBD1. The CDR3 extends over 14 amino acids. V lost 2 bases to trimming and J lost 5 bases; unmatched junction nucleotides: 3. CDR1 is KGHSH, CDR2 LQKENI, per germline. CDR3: CASSPGTADNEQFF. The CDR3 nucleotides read TGTGCCAGCTCACCAGGGACAGCAGACAATGAGCAGTTCTTC.

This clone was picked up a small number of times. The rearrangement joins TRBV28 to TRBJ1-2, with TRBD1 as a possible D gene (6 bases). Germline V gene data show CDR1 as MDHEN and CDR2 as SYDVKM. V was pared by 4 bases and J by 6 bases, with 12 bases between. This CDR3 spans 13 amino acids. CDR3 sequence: CASSWRTGNGYTF. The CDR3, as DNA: TGTGCCAGCAGTTGGCGTACAGGGAATGGCTACACCTTC.

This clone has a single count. The CDR3 bases are TGTGCCAGCAGCAATGGATCTGGGGGGGCTCGGACCGGGGAGCTGTTTTTT. This translates into CASSNGSGGARTGELFF. The chain joins TRBV21-1 to TRBJ2-2; the tabulated D call, TRBD2, remains unverified against the DNA. TRBV21-1 is a pseudogene segment. CDR3 length: 17 residues.

In nucleotides, the CDR3 is TGTGCCAGCAGCTTAGGCGGCGGAGGGGCTAATGAAAAACTGTTTTTT. It specifies CASSLGGGGANEKLFF. The gene calls are TRBV7-6 and TRBJ1-4; a weak D match, TRBD1 (5 bases). Germline V gives CDR1 SGHVS, CDR2 FNYEAQ. The length of the CDR3 is 16 residues. Trimming removed 1 base from V and 3 bases from J, with 12 bases in between.

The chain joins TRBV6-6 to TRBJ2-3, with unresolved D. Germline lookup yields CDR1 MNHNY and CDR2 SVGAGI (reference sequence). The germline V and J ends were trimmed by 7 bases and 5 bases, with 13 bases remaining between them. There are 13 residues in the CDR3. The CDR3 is CASTPLERDTQYF. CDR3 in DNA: TGTGCCAGCACCCCCTTGGAGAGAGATACGCAGTATTTT.

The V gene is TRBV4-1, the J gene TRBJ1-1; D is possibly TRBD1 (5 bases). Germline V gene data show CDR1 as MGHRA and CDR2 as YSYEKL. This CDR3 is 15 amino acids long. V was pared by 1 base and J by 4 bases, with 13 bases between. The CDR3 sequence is CASSQVWGSGTEAFF. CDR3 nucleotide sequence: TGCGCCAGCAGCCAAGTGTGGGGCTCTGGCACTGAAGCTTTCTTT.

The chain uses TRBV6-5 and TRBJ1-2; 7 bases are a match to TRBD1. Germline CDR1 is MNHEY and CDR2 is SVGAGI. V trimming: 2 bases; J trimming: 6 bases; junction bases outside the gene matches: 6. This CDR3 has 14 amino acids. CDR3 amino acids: CASSYQGQLDGYTF. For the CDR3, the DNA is TGTGCCAGCAGTTACCAGGGACAGCTAGATGGCTACACCTTC.

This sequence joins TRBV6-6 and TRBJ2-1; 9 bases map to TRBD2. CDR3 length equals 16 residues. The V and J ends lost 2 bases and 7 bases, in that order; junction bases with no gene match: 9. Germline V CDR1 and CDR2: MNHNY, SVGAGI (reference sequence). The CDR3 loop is CASSYEAGGTTNEQFF. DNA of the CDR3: TGTGCCAGCAGTTACGAAGCGGGGGGTACAACGAATGAGCAGTTCTTC.

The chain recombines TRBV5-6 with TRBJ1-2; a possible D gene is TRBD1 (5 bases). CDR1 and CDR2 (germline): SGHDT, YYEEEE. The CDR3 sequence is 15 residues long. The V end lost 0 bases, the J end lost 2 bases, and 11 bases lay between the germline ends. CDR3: CASSLAGGINYGYTF. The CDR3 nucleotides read TGTGCCAGCAGCTTGGCGGGGGGGATCAACTATGGCTACACCTTC.

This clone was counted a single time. The CDR3 DNA reads TGTGCCAGCAGCTTAGGTGGGGGCACTCAGCCCCAGCATTTT. Protein sequence: CASSLGGGTQPQHF. The J gene is TRBJ1-5, the V gene TRBV7-9, with a possible D match to TRBD1 (6 bases). V shed 1 base and J shed 6 bases, with 10 bases lying between them. Germline lookup yields CDR1 SEHNR and CDR2 FQNEAQ (reference sequence). This CDR3 comprises 14 residues.

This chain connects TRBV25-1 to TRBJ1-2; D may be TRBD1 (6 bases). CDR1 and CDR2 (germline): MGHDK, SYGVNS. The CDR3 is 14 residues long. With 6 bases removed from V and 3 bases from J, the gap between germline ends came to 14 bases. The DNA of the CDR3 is TGTGCCAGCAGACCCCAAACAGGGTACTATGGCTACACCTTC. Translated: CASRPQTGYYGYTF.

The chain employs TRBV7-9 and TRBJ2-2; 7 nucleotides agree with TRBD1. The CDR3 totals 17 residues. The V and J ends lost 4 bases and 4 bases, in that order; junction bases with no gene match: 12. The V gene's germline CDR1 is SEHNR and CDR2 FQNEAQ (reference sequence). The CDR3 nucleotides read TGTGCCAGCAGCTCAACTTCCGGGACAGACCTCACCGGGGAGCTGTTTTTT. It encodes CASSSTSGTDLTGELFF. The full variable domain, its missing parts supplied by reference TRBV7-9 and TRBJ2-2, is DTGVSQNPRHKITKRGQNVTFRCDPISEHNRLYWYRQTLGQGPEFLTYFQNEAQLEKSRLLSDRFSAERPKGSFSTLEIQRTEQGDSAMYLCASSSTSGTDLTGELFFGEGSRLTVL.